This T cell receptor (beta chain) was found in a study of monozygotic twins with inflammatory bowel disease. After re-calling the 5' RACE reads, TCRdb lists one entry per CDR3 protein, DNA absent. The sample is made up of 300,000 to 350,000 distinct CDR3 sequences, and the top ten hold roughly 2% of it. The CDR3 totals 15 residues. The germline V gene has CDR1 MNHEY and CDR2 SVGAGI. The chain combines TRBV6-5 with TRBJ2-1; with no DNA, the TCRdb D assignment of TRBD1 cannot be verified. This clonotype originated in a human donor with ulcerative colitis or Crohn's disease, or a healthy co-twin of an affected twin (not recorded which). The sample taken for sequencing was blood. CDR3 loop: CASSSPRGGYNEQFF.